This T cell receptor beta chain was obtained from a study of regulatory T cells in long-lasting Graves disease. Through Arm-PCR of CDR3 regions and iRepertoire HTBI primers, TCR beta libraries were built. As originally analysed: Across samples, 62 TRBV and some 14 TRBJ segments were found. TCRdb fed the multiplex PCR reads into MiXCR, producing one record per CDR3 protein. For this entry, the V and J calls and clone size follow TCRdb and not the study's own pipeline. The sample lists 350,000 to 450,000 distinct CDR3 sequences; approximately 16% were seen once. Time point indicated: newly diagnosed GD, antithyroid drugs for less than 3 months. TCR sequences were obtained from RNA taken from PBMCs. There are many counts of this clonotype. CDR1 is MGHRA and CDR2 is YSYEKL in the germline V gene. CDR3 size: 16 residues. The V gene end was trimmed by 4 bases and the J gene end by 2 bases; junction bases not matched to a gene: 8.

The same sample was also used in a study of T cells in Graves' hyperthyroidism and ophthalmopathy.

This clonotype was obtained from a man aged 40-49 years with Graves disease. V is TRBV4-1 and J is TRBJ2-3, with 8 positions matching TRBD2. Sequences were derived from peripheral blood mononuclear cells (PBMCs), sampled at new diagnosis, from a patient treated with antithyroid drugs. DNA for the CDR3: TGCGCCAGCAGCCGGGGGAGGACTAGCTCCACAGATACGCAGTATTTT. It yields the protein CASSRGRTSSTDTQYF.